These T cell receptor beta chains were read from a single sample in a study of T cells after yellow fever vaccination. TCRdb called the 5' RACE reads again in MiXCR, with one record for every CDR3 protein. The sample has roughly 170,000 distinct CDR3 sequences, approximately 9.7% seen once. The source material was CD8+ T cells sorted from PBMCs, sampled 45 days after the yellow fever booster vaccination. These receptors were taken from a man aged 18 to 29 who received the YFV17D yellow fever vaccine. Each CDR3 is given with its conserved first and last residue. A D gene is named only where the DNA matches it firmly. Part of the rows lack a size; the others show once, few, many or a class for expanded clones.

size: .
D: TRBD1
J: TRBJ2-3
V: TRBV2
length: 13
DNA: TGTGCCAGCGGAGGCAGGGGGACAGATACGCAGTATTTT
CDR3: CASGGRGTDTQYF

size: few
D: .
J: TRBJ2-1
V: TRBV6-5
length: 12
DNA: TGTGCCACTGGGTATGCAGGCGATGAGCAGTTCTTC
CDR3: CATGYAGDEQFF

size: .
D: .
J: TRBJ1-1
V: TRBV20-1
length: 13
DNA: TGCAGTGCTAGACGGGCAGGGAAAACTGAAGCTTTCTTT
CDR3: CSARRAGKTEAFF

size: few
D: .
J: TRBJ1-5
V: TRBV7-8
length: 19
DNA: TGTGCCAGCAGCTCGAGCCGGGAAAAGGTTCCCTATAGCAATCAGCCCCAGCATTTT
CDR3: CASSSSREKVPYSNQPQHF

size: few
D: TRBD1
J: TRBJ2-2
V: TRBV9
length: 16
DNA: TGTGCCAGCAGCCTCAGACAGGGCCCAAACACCGGGGAGCTGTTTTTT
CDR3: CASSLRQGPNTGELFF

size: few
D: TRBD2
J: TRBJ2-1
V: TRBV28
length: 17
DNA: TGTGCCAGCAGTTTAGGGACTAGCGGGGCGCACTACAATGAGCAGTTCTTC
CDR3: CASSLGTSGAHYNEQFF

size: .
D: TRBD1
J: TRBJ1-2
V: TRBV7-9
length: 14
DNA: TGTGCCAGCAGAGCAATCGGGACAGTATATGGCTACACCTTC
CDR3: CASRAIGTVYGYTF

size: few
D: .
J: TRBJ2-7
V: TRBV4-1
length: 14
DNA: TGCGCCAGCAGCCCCCAACTAGAGGGGTACGAGCAGTACTTC
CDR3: CASSPQLEGYEQYF

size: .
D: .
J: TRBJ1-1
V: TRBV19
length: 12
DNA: TGTGCCAGTAGTATAGATGGGGCTGAAGCTTTCTTT
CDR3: CASSIDGAEAFF

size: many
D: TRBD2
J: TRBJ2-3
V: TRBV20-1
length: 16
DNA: TGCAGTGTTAGTGTTGTGTCTAGCGGGAACACAGATACGCAGTATTTT
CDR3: CSVSVVSSGNTDTQYF

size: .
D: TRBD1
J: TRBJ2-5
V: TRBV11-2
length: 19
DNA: TGTGCCAGCAGCTCCCAACCGACAGGGTTAGTGGGGCCACAAGAGACCCAGTACTTC
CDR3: CASSSQPTGLVGPQETQYF

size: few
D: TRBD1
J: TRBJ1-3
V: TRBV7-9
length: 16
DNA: TGTGCCAGCAGCGATTACAGGGGAAGCACTGGAAACACCATATATTTT
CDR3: CASSDYRGSTGNTIYF

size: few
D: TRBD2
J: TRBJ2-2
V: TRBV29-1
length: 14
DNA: TGCAGCGCTACTAGCGACGCGAACACCGGGGAGCTGTTTTTT
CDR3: CSATSDANTGELFF

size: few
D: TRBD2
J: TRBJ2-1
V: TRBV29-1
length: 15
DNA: TGCAGCGTTGCCCTTACTAGCGGGGGGAGCAATGAGCAGTTCTTC
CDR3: CSVALTSGGSNEQFF

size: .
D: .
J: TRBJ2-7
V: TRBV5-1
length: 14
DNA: TGCGCCAGCAGCTACCGGGACACCAACTACGAGCAGTACTTC
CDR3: CASSYRDTNYEQYF

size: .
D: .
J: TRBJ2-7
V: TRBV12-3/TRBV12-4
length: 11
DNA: TGTGCCTCGGGCATCGCCTACGAGCAGTACTTC
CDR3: CASGIAYEQYF

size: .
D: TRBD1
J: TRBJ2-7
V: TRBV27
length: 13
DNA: TGTGCCAGCAGTTTGACAACAGGGGGCGAGCAGTACTTC
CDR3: CASSLTTGGEQYF

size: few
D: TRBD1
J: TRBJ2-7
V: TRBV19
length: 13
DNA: TGTGCCAGTAGTATTGGACAGGGGAGCGAGCAGTACTTC
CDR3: CASSIGQGSEQYF

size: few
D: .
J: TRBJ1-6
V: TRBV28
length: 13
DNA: TGTGCCAGCAGTTTGGGCAGCAATTCACCCCTCCACTTT
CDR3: CASSLGSNSPLHF

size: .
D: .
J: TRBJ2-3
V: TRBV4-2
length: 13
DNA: TGTGCCAGCAGCCAAACCCTAGCAAATACGCAGTATTTT
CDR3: CASSQTLANTQYF

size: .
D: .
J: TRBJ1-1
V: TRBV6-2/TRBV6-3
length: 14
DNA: TGTGCCAGCAGTTACGGCAGGGAGAACACTGAAGCTTTCTTT
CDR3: CASSYGRENTEAFF

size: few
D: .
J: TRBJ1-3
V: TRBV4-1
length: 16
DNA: TGCGCCAGCAGCCAAGGGGAAGGGGCTTCTGGAAACACCATATATTTT
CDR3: CASSQGEGASGNTIYF

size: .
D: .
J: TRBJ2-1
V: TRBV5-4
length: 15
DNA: TGTGCCAGCAGCTTGGGGGGCCCTGCGCACAATGAGCAGTTCTTC
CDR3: CASSLGGPAHNEQFF

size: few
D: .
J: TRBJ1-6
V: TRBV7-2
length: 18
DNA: TGTGCCAGCAGCTTAGGAAGGGGGAGGGGAGCCTATAATTCACCCCTCCACTTT
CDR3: CASSLGRGRGAYNSPLHF

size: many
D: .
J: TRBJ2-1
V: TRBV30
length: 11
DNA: TGTGCCTGGAGTTCTGCCAAAGAGCAGTTCTTC
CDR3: CAWSSAKEQFF

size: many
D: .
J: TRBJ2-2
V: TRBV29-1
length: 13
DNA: TGCAGCGTTGGAGATGGACGAACCGGGGAGCTGTTTTTT
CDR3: CSVGDGRTGELFF

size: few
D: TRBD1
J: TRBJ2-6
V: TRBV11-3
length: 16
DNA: TGTGCCAGCAGCGGACAGGGCCTCTCTGGGGCCAACGTCCTGACTTTC
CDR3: CASSGQGLSGANVLTF

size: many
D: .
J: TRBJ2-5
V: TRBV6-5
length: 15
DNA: TGTGCCAGCAGTTACTCGGCGGGGGCACAAGAGACCCAGTACTTC
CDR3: CASSYSAGAQETQYF

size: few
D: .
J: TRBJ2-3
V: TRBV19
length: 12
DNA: TGTGCCAGTAGTCCTCCAGGGAATACGCAGTATTTT
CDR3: CASSPPGNTQYF

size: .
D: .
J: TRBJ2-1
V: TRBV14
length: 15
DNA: TGTGCCAGCAGCCAATTAGGGAGGAACAAGGATGAGCAGTTCTTC
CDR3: CASSQLGRNKDEQFF